One and the same sample provided the 25 T cell receptor beta chains below, sequenced in a study of T cell responses to AZD1222 COVID-19 vaccine. Data came from immunoSEQ multiplex PCR; TCRdb stores just in-frame clones and leaves some out. The data contain roughly 180,000 clones, roughly 92% of them singletons. Material: peripheral blood, obtained 28 days after the second AZD1222 dose. The receptors were gathered from an adult who received the AZD1222 COVID-19 vaccine.

In DNA form, the CDR3 reads TGTGCCAGCTCACCTCAGGAGGGACAGGGCATTGAAGCTTTCTTT. Translation gives CASSPQEGQGIEAFF. The chain recombines TRBV18 with TRBJ1-1; 9 bases line up with TRBD1. The length of the CDR3 is 15 residues. Germline V gene data show CDR1 as KGHSH and CDR2 as LQKENI. The V and J ends lost 3 bases and 7 bases, in that order; junction bases with no gene match: 9. Supplemented by reference TRBV18 and TRBJ1-1, the full variable domain reads NAGVMQNPRHLVRRRGQEARLRCSPMKGHSHVYWYRQLPEEGLKFMVYLQKENIIDESGMPKERFSAEFPKEGPSILRIQQVVRGDSAAYFCASSPQEGQGIEAFFGQGTRLTVV.

This rearrangement joins TRBV30 to TRBJ2-7; tentative D call: TRBD1 (5 bases). The CDR3 runs to 12 residues. Germline V gene lookup returns CDR1 GTSNPN and CDR2 SVGIG (reference sequence). Trimming left V 4 bases short and J 5 bases short, with 12 bases between. The DNA for the CDR3 is TGTGCCTGGAATTCAGGGATCCACGAGCAGTACTTC. Translating gives CAWNSGIHEQYF.

Here the CDR3 DNA reads TGTGCCAGCTCACCAGTACAGGGCCTATTCTCTGGAAACACCATATATTTT. Its translation is CASSPVQGLFSGNTIYF. V is TRBV18 and J is TRBJ1-3; maybe TRBD1 (6 bases). Germline V gene data show CDR1 as KGHSH and CDR2 as LQKENI. V was trimmed by 2 bases and J by 0 bases, leaving 14 bases between them. The CDR3 totals 17 residues.

V and J are TRBV27 and TRBJ2-3; possibly TRBD1 for D (5 bases). Trimming took off 4 bases at V and 4 bases at J, with 9 bases between the two ends. CDR3 length equals 13 residues. Germline V gene lookup returns CDR1 MNHEY and CDR2 SMNVEV (reference sequence). The CDR3 region is CASSSRAADTQYF. The CDR3 DNA is TGTGCCAGCAGTTCCAGGGCGGCAGATACGCAGTATTTT.

Details on this clone: Compared with germline, one end of the junction differs, possibly owing to a read error. This chain uses TRBV7-7 with TRBJ2-5, with D possibly TRBD2 on 6 matching bases. The CDR3 sequence is 15 residues long. Germline lookup yields CDR1 SSHAT and CDR2 FNYEAQ (reference sequence). The CDR3 bases are TGTGCTAGCAGCTTAGATGGCGGGAACCAAGAGACCCAGTACTTC. The encoded protein is CASSLDGGNQETQYF. Full variable domain (rest looked up from reference TRBV7-7 and TRBJ2-5): GAGVSQSPRYKVTKRGQDVTLRCDPISSHATLYWYQQALGQGPEFLTYFNYEAQPDKSGLPSDRFSAERPEGSISTLTIQRTEQRDSAMYRCASSLDGGNQETQYFGPGTRLLVL.

The CDR3 reads CASGFGRQPQHF. The CDR3 nucleotides read TGTGCCAGCGGCTTCGGTAGGCAGCCCCAGCATTTT. The V gene is TRBV3-1 (or the pseudogene TRBV3-2), the J gene TRBJ1-5; D unclear. Germline CDR1 reads LGHDT; CDR2 reads YNNKEL (reference sequence). The CDR3 runs to 12 residues. Trimming pared 8 bases from V and 7 bases from J, leaving 12 bases between.

The chain employs TRBV4-1 and TRBJ2-5; 13 nucleotides align to TRBD2. CDR3 length equals 16 residues. J lost 5 bases, V lost 8 bases, and 11 bases had no gene match. Germline lookup yields CDR1 MGHRA and CDR2 YSYEKL. This CDR3 reads CASASILAGGLETQYF. CDR3 DNA: TGCGCCAGCGCTTCTATACTAGCGGGAGGGTTGGAGACCCAGTACTTC.

This clone was recorded a few times. The V and J genes are TRBV4-1 and TRBJ2-3; 12 bases agree with TRBD2. The CDR3 runs 19 residues. V was clipped by 3 bases and J by 1 base; unmatched bases: 11. Germline CDR1 is MGHRA and CDR2 is YSYEKL. CDR3 sequence (DNA): TGCGCCAGCAGCCATCCCGGACTAGCGGGGCGCTCCCGCACAGATACGCAGTATTTT. Translation gives CASSHPGLAGRSRTDTQYF.

V and J are TRBV30 and TRBJ1-5; D gene uncertain. CDR3 length equals 17 residues. Germline loops: CDR1 GTSNPN, CDR2 SVGIG (reference sequence). V was trimmed by 0 bases and J by 1 base, leaving 16 bases between them. The CDR3, as DNA: TGTGCCTGGAGTGTGGGTCGACGGGCAGCAAGCAATCAGCCCCAGCATTTT. Residues: CAWSVGRRAASNQPQHF.

The chain uses TRBV5-1 and TRBJ1-4, with D unresolved. V was trimmed by 3 bases and J by 8 bases, leaving 14 bases between them. The CDR3 has 14 amino acids. The germline V gene has CDR1 SGHRS and CDR2 YFSETQ. The CDR3 region has the DNA TGCGCCAGCAGCTCGGACCCCGTTGAAGAAAAACTGTTTTTT. Protein sequence: CASSSDPVEEKLFF.

The rearrangement joins TRBV12-5 to TRBJ2-5; D not certain. Germline loops: CDR1 LGHNT, CDR2 FRNRAP. Trimming cost V 5 bases and J 2 bases, with 18 bases left between them. This CDR3 has 16 amino acids. The DNA for the CDR3 is TGTGCTAGTGGTCCCCCGAGTCCTACAGTTCAAGAGACCCAGTACTTC. It yields the protein CASGPPSPTVQETQYF.

This clone was detected only once. V and J are TRBV6-1 and TRBJ2-2, with D perhaps assigned TRBD1 or TRBD2 (5 bases each). Per the germline V gene, CDR1 is MNHNS and CDR2 is SASEGT. V dropped 2 bases and J dropped 1 base, with 11 bases sitting between them. The CDR3 runs 16 residues. The chain's CDR3 is CASSEWGSLNTGELFF. The CDR3 bases are TGTGCCAGCAGTGAATGGGGGAGTTTGAACACCGGGGAGCTGTTTTTT.

The rearrangement joins TRBV2 to TRBJ1-1; TRBD1 is a possible D gene (5 bases). With 6 bases removed from V and 1 base from J, the gap between germline ends came to 15 bases. CDR1 and CDR2 from the germline V gene are SNHLY and FYNNEI. The CDR3 runs to 15 residues. The CDR3 DNA reads TGTGCCAGCAGCCAACAGGACGTATGGAACACTGAAGCTTTCTTT. It yields the protein CASSQQDVWNTEAFF. Looking up the rest from reference TRBV2 and TRBJ1-1 gives the full variable domain: EPEVTQTPSHQVTQMGQEVILRCVPISNHLYFYWYRQILGQKVEFLVSFYNNEISEKSEIFDDQFSVERPDGSNFTLKIRSTKLEDSAMYFCASSQQDVWNTEAFFGQGTRLTVV.

The rearrangement joins TRBV7-9 to TRBJ2-7; D gene uncertain. This CDR3 has 14 amino acids. The germline CDR1 and CDR2 sequences are SEHNR and FQNEAQ (reference sequence). The germline V and J ends were trimmed by 5 bases and 3 bases, with 14 bases remaining between them. The CDR3 region is CASSLLPGGYEQYF. The CDR3 DNA sequence: TGTGCCAGCAGCCTTCTGCCTGGCGGCTACGAGCAGTACTTC.

V is TRBV5-1 and J is TRBJ1-2; the D is unclear. The V end was cut by 0 bases, the J end by 0 bases, with 3 bases between. The CDR3 contains 13 residues. Per germline, CDR1 SGHRS and CDR2 YFSETQ. CDR3 region: CASSLGTNYGYTF. The CDR3 nucleotides are TGCGCCAGCAGCTTGGGGACTAACTATGGCTACACCTTC.

This clone was detected only once. The V call is TRBV30, the J call TRBJ2-1; no clear D. Trimming removed 0 bases from V and 0 bases from J, with 6 bases in between. Germline V gives CDR1 GTSNPN, CDR2 SVGIG (reference sequence). The CDR3 is 14 amino acids. The CDR3 region is CAWSVRSSYNEQFF. The CDR3 region has the DNA TGTGCCTGGAGTGTAAGGAGCTCCTACAATGAGCAGTTCTTC.

The chain combines TRBV5-1 with TRBJ2-2; a weak D match, TRBD2 (6 bases). V lost 0 bases to trimming and J lost 6 bases, with 15 bases between them. CDR1 and CDR2 from the germline V gene are SGHRS and YFSETQ. This CDR3 is built from 16 residues. The CDR3 is CASSLVISGWAGELFF. CDR3 coding DNA: TGCGCCAGCAGCTTGGTCATCAGCGGGTGGGCCGGGGAGCTGTTTTTT.

The rearrangement links TRBV7-2 to TRBJ2-7; 7 nucleotides line up with TRBD2. CDR3 length: 16 residues. Germline-derived CDR1 and CDR2 are SGHTA and FQGNSA. The V gene end was trimmed by 5 bases and the J gene end by 7 bases; junction bases not matched to a gene: 17. CDR3 protein: CASSMGGSGGSREQYF. The CDR3 DNA follows: TGTGCCAGCAGCATGGGGGGGTCGGGTGGCTCTCGGGAGCAGTACTTC. Full variable domain (remainder filled in from reference TRBV7-2 and TRBJ2-7): GAGVSQSPSNKVTEKGKDVELRCDPISGHTALYWYRQSLGQGLEFLIYFQGNSAPDKSGLPSDRFSAERTGGSVSTLTIQRTQQEDSAVYLCASSMGGSGGSREQYFGPGTRLTVT.

The chain employs TRBV4-3 and TRBJ1-1; D is unclear. Germline loops: CDR1 LGHNA, CDR2 YSLEER. The CDR3 extends over 14 amino acids. The ends were cut back, 3 bases at V and 1 base at J, with 9 bases in the middle. The CDR3 DNA reads TGCGCCAGCAGCCAGAGAACAGCGAACACTGAAGCTTTCTTT. It translates to CASSQRTANTEAFF.

This chain joins TRBV14 and TRBJ2-2; 15 nucleotides agree with TRBD2. The CDR3 sequence is 17 residues long. CDR1 is SGHDN and CDR2 is FVKESK in the germline V gene. The V and J ends lost 4 bases and 1 base, in that order; junction bases with no gene match: 1. In DNA form, the CDR3 reads TGTGCCAGCAGCCCGGGACTAGCGGGAGGGAACACCGGGGAGCTGTTTTTT. Translating gives CASSPGLAGGNTGELFF.

The chain recombines TRBV27 with TRBJ2-3, with D possibly matching TRBD2 (5 bases). Deletions cut 4 bases from V and 2 bases from J, with 13 bases between. Germline V gene sequence: CDR1 MNHEY, CDR2 SMNVEV (reference sequence). CDR3 length: 15 residues. DNA of the CDR3: TGTGCCAGCAGTTGGCGGGCTACCGACACAGATACGCAGTATTTT. This translates into CASSWRATDTDTQYF.

The chain combines TRBV6-1 with TRBJ1-5; 9 bases match TRBD1. V lost 3 bases to trimming and J lost 3 bases; unmatched junction nucleotides: 18. The CDR3 runs to 20 residues. Per the germline V gene, CDR1 is MNHNS and CDR2 is SASEGT. The chain's CDR3 is CASSDRPGTGFLRTNQPQHF. The CDR3 DNA reads as TGTGCCAGCAGTGATAGGCCCGGGACAGGGTTTTTGAGGACCAATCAGCCCCAGCATTTT.

The chain has TRBV2 and TRBJ1-2; tentatively, D is TRBD1 (5 bases). The CDR3 length is 12 residues. Per the germline V gene, CDR1 is SNHLY and CDR2 is FYNNEI. V lost 7 bases to trimming and J lost 2 bases, with 8 bases between them. Here the CDR3 reads CASNGGNYGYTF. The CDR3 coding sequence is TGTGCCAGCAACGGGGGGAACTATGGCTACACCTTC.

The chain joins TRBV2 to TRBJ1-1; no clear D gene. The CDR3 runs to 12 residues. V was pared by 3 bases and J by 7 bases, with 9 bases between. Germline V gene data show CDR1 as SNHLY and CDR2 as FYNNEI. The DNA of the CDR3 is TGTGCCAGCAGTGAGCAGGCGCTTGAAGCTTTCTTT. Its translation: CASSEQALEAFF.

Worth noting for this clone: An end of the junction differs from the germline gene, which may be a read error. This rearrangement joins TRBV18 to TRBJ1-5; D possibly corresponds to TRBD1 (5 bases). This CDR3 spans 14 amino acids. Germline V gene data show CDR1 as KGHSH and CDR2 as LQKENI. CDR3 bases: TGTGCCAGCTTACCACAGGCGGGGGATCAGCCCCAGCATTTT. Translation: CASLPQAGDQPQHF.